In its sample, the clone carrying this T cell receptor (beta chain) was seen a few times. As yet, its antigen is unknown. The sample originates from a study of T cells after posttransplantation cyclophosphamide. Points from the study as a whole: Recipient CMV seropositivity and CMV reactivation strongly tracked TRB clonality. Tissue-infiltrating T cells from skin or gut overlapped little with blood T cells.

Deletions cut 5 bases from V and 0 bases from J, with 17 bases between. The CDR3 is 16 amino acids. From germline, CDR1 is SGHAT and CDR2 FQNNGV. Busulfan-fludarabine conditioning, marrow transplant, and cyclophosphamide on days +3 and +4 were administered. The protocol was immunoSEQ multiplex PCR, while the TCRdb copy is restricted to in-frame clones and leaves out a portion. The sample yields several thousand clones, approximately 1.8% seen once. V and J are TRBV11-2 and TRBJ2-7; D may be TRBD1 (6 bases). The source material was PBMCs, sampled around 250 days after a stem cell transplant with posttransplant cyclophosphamide. This TCR derives from a young adult male patient who received an allogeneic stem cell transplant from a related donor, was CMV-positive, and had no GVHD. Some T cells here may be from the graft donor. CDR3 sequence reads: CASSGPDSSISYEQYF. As DNA, the CDR3 is TGTGCCAGCAGCGGGCCGGACAGTTCTATCTCCTACGAGCAGTACTTC.